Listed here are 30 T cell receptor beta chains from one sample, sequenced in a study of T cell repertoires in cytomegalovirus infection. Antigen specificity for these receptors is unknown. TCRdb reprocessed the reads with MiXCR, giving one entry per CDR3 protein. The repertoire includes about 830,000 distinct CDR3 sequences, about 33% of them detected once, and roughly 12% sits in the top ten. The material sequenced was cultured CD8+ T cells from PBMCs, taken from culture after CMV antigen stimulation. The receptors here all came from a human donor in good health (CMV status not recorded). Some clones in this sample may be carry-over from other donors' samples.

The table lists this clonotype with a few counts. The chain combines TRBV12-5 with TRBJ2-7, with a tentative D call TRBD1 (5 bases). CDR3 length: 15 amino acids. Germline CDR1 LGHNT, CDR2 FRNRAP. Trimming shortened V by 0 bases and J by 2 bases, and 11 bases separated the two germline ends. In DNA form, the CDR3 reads TGTGCTAGTGGTTTGGTACGCGCAGGGACCTACGAGCAGTACTTC. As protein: CASGLVRAGTYEQYF.

The CDR3 region is CASGREVYEQYF. The CDR3 DNA sequence: TGTGCCAGCGGACGGGAAGTCTACGAGCAGTACTTC. This rearrangement joins TRBV10-3 to TRBJ2-7; D is perhaps TRBD2 (5 bases). The germline CDR1 and CDR2 sequences are ENHRY and SYGVKD. Trimming cost V 10 bases and J 3 bases, with 13 bases left between them. The CDR3 consists of 12 residues.

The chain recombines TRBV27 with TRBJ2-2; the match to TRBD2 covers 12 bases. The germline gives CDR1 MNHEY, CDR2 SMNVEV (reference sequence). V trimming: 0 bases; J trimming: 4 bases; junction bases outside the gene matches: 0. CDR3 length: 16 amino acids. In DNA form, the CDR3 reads TGTGCCAGCAGTTTATCGACTAGCGGGGGCACCGGGGAGCTGTTTTTT. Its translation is CASSLSTSGGTGELFF.

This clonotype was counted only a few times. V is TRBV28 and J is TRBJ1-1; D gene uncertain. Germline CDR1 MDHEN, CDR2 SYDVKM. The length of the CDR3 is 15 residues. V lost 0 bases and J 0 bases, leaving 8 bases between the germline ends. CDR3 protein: CASSLWAAVNTEAFF. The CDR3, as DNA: TGTGCCAGCAGTTTATGGGCGGCAGTGAACACTGAAGCTTTCTTT.

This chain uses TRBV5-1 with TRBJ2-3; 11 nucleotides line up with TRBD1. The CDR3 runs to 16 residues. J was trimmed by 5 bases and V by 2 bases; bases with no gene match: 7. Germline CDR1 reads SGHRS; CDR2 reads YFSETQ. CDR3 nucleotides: TGCGCCAGCAGCTTTCGGACAGGGGGCGAGATAGATACGCAGTATTTT. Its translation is CASSFRTGGEIDTQYF.

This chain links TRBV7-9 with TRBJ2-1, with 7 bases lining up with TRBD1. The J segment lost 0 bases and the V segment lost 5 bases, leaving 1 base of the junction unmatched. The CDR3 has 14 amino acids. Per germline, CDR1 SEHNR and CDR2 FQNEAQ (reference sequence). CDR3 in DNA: TGTGCCAGCAGCGGGACAGCCTCCTACAATGAGCAGTTCTTC. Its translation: CASSGTASYNEQFF.

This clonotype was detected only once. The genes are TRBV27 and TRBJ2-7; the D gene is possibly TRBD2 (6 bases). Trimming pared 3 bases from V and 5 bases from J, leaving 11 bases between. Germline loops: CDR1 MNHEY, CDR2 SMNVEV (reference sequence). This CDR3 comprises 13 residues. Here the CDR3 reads CASSLRLVDEQYF. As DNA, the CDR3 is TGTGCCAGCAGTTTGAGACTAGTCGACGAGCAGTACTTC.

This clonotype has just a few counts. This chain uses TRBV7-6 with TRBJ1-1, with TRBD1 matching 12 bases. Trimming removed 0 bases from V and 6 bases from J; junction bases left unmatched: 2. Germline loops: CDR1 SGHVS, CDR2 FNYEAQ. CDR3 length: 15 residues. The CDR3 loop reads CASSLAGQGAAEAFF. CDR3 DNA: TGTGCCAGCAGCTTAGCGGGACAGGGGGCAGCTGAAGCTTTCTTT.

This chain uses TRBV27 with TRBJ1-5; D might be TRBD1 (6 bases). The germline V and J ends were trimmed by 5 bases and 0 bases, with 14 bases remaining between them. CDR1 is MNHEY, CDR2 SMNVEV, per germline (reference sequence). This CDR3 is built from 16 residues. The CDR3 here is CASSPYRDNSNQPQHF. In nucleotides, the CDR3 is TGTGCCAGCAGTCCCTACAGGGATAATAGCAATCAGCCCCAGCATTTT.

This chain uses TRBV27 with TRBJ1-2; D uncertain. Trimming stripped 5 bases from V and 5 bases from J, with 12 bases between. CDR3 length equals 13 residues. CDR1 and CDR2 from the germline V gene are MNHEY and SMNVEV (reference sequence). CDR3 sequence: CASSPLGPYGYTF. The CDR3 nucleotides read TGTGCCAGCAGTCCGCTCGGGCCGTATGGCTACACCTTC.

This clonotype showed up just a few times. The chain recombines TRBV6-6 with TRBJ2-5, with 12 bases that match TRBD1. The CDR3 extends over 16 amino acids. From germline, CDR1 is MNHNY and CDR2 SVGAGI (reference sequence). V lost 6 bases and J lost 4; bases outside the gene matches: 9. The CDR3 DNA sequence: TGTGCCAGCAGCCAATTCCGGGACAGGGGGCGAGAGACCCAGTACTTC. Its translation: CASSQFRDRGRETQYF.

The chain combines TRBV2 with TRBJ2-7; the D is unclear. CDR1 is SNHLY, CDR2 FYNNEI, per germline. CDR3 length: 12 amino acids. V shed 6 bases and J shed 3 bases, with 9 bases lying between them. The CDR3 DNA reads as TGTGCCAGCAGGGCTCACAGCTACGAGCAGTACTTC. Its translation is CASRAHSYEQYF.

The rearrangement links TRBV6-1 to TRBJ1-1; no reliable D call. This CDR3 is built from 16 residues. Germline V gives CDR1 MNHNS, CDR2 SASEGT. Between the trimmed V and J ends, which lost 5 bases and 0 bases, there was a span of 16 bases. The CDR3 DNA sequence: TGTGCCAGCAGTTTTAGCAGGCTTCCCCTGAACACTGAAGCTTTCTTT. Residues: CASSFSRLPLNTEAFF.

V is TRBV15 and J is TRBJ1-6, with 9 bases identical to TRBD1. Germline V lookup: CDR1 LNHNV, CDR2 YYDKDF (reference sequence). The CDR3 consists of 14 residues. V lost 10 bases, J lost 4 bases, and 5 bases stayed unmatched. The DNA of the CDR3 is TGTGCCATCTCGGACAGGGGATATAATTCACCCCTCCACTTT. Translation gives CAISDRGYNSPLHF.

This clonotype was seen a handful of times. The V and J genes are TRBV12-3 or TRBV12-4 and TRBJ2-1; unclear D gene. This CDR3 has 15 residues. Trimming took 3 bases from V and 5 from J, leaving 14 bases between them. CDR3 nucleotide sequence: TGTGCCAGCAGTTTCAACAGCCAGACTGACAATGAGCAGTTCTTC. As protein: CASSFNSQTDNEQFF.

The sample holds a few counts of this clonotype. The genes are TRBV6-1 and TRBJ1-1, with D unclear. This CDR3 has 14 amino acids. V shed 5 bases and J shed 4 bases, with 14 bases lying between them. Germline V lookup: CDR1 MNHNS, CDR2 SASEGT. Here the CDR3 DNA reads TGTGCCAGCAGTTGGAGGGAGGTGGGCACTGAAGCTTTCTTT. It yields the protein CASSWREVGTEAFF.

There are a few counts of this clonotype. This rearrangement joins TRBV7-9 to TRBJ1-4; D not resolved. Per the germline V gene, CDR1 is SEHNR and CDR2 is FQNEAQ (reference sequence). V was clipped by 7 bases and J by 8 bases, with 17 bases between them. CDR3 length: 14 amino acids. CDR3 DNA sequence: TGTGCCAGCACCCGGACCACGCGAAGGGAAAAACTGTTTTTT. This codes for CASTRTTRREKLFF.

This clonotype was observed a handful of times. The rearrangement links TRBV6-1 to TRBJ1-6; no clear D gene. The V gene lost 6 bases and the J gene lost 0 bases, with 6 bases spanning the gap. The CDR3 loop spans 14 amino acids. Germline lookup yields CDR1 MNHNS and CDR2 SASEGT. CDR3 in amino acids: CASRPSSYNSPLHF. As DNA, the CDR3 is TGTGCCAGCAGACCGAGCTCCTATAATTCACCCCTCCACTTT.

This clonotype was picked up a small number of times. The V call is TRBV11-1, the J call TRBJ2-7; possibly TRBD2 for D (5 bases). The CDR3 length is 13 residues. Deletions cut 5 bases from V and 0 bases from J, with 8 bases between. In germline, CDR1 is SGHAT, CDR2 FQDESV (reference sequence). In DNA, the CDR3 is TGTGCCAGCAGCGTCGGGGACTCCTACGAGCAGTACTTC. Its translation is CASSVGDSYEQYF.

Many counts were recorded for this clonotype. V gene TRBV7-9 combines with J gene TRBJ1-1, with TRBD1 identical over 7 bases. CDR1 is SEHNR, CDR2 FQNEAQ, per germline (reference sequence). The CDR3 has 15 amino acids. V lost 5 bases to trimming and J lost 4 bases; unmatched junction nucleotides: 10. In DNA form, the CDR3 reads TGTGCCAGCAGCCTCCCACAGGGGATGGGCACTGAAGCTTTCTTT. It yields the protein CASSLPQGMGTEAFF.

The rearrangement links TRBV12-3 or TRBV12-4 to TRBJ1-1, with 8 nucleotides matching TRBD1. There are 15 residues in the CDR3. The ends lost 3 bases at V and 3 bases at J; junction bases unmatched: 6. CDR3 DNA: TGTGCCAGCAGTTTCTTACAGGGGGGAGACACTGAAGCTTTCTTT. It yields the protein CASSFLQGGDTEAFF.

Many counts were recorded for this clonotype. CDR3 in amino acids: CASSLRFERKNTEAFF. The CDR3 DNA sequence: TGTGCCAGCAGTTTAAGATTCGAAAGGAAGAACACTGAAGCTTTCTTT. The chain uses TRBV27 and TRBJ1-1, with D unresolved. V lost 2 bases to trimming and J lost 1 base, with 14 bases between them. Germline loops: CDR1 MNHEY, CDR2 SMNVEV (reference sequence). The CDR3 is 16 amino acids.

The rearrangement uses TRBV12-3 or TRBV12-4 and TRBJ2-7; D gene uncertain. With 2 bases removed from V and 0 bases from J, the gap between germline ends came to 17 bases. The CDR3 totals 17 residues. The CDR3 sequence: CASSLSIFHPYSYEQYF. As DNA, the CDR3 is TGTGCCAGCAGTTTATCTATTTTCCATCCATACTCCTACGAGCAGTACTTC.

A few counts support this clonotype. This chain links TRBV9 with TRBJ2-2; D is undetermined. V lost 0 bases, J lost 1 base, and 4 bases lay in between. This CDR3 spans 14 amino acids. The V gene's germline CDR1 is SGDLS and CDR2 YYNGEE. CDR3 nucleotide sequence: TGTGCCAGCAGCGTAGCCCTGAACACCGGGGAGCTGTTTTTT. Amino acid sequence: CASSVALNTGELFF.

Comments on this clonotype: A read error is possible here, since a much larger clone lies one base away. The CDR3 DNA follows: TGTGCCAGCAGCTTCGTGGCCCGAGGCAGCAGCTCCTACAATGAGCAGTTCTTC. Its translation: CASSFVARGSSSYNEQFF. V usage is TRBV6-6 and J usage is TRBJ2-1, with D hard to call. V was cut by 6 bases and J by 0 bases, with 21 bases left in between. Germline assignment: CDR1 MNHNY and CDR2 SVGAGI (reference sequence). The CDR3 has 18 amino acids.

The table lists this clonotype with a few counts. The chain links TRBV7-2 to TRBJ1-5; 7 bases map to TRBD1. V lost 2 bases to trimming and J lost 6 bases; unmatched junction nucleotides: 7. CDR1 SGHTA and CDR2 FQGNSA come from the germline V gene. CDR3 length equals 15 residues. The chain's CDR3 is CASSLRSAGGQPQHF. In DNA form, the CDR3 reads TGTGCCAGCAGCTTAAGGAGTGCAGGGGGTCAGCCCCAGCATTTT.

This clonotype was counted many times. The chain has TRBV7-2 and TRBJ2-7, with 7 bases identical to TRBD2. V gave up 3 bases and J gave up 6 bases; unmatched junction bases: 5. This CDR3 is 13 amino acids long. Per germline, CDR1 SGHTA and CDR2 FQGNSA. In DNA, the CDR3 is TGTGCCAGCAGCTTGGGGGGGGTCGTCGAGCAGTACGTC. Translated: CASSLGGVVEQYV.

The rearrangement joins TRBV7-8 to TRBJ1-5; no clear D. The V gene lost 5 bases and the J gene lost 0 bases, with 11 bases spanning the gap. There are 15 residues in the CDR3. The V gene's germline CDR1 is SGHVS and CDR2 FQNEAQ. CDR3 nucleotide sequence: TGTGCCAGCAGCCGAACGGACTATAGCAATCAGCCCCAGCATTTT. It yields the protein CASSRTDYSNQPQHF. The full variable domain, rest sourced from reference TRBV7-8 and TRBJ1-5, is GAGVSQSPRYKVAKRGQDVALRCDPISGHVSLFWYQQALGQGPEFLTYFQNEAQLDKSGLPSDRFFAERPEGSVSTLKIQRTQQEDSAVYLCASSRTDYSNQPQHFGDGTRLSIL.

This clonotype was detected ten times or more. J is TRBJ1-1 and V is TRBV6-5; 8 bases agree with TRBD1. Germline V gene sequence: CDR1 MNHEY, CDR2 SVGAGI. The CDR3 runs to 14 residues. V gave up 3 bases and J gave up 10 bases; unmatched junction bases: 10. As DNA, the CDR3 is TGTGCCAGCAGTTATAGTTCCTCAGACAGGGGAGCTTTCTTT. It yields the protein CASSYSSSDRGAFF.

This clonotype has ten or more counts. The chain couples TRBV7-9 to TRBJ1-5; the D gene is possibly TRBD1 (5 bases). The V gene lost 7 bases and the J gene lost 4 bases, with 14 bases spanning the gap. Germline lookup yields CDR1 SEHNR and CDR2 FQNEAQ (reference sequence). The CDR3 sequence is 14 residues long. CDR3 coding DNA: TGTGCCAGCATGCCCTCAGGGTGGAATCAGCCCCAGCATTTT. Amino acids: CASMPSGWNQPQHF.